Sequencing of this T cell receptor (beta chain) was carried out in a study of blood T cells in healthy people across ages. Whole-study context: Template switching picked up about one barcoded beta molecule for each two T cells.

A second 7 to 11 cycle PCR used barcoded and J-beta primers. TCRdb reanalysed the 5' RACE reads using MiXCR and keeps one entry per CDR3 protein. The sample lists around 1.7 million distinct CDR3 sequences; roughly 28% were seen once. The CDR3 has 16 amino acids. The germline CDR1 and CDR2 sequences are SNHLY and FYNNEI. The V segment lost 5 bases and the J segment 4 bases; nucleotides outside the gene matches: 14. Sequenced material: blood. The sequence derives from a woman aged 25 to 45 in good health. The chain joins TRBV2 to TRBJ2-7; 7 nucleotides line up with TRBD1. The CDR3 DNA is TGTGCCAGCAGTCTCGGACAGGCCGTAGCCCAATACGAGCAGTACTTC. Protein sequence: CASSLGQAVAQYEQYF.